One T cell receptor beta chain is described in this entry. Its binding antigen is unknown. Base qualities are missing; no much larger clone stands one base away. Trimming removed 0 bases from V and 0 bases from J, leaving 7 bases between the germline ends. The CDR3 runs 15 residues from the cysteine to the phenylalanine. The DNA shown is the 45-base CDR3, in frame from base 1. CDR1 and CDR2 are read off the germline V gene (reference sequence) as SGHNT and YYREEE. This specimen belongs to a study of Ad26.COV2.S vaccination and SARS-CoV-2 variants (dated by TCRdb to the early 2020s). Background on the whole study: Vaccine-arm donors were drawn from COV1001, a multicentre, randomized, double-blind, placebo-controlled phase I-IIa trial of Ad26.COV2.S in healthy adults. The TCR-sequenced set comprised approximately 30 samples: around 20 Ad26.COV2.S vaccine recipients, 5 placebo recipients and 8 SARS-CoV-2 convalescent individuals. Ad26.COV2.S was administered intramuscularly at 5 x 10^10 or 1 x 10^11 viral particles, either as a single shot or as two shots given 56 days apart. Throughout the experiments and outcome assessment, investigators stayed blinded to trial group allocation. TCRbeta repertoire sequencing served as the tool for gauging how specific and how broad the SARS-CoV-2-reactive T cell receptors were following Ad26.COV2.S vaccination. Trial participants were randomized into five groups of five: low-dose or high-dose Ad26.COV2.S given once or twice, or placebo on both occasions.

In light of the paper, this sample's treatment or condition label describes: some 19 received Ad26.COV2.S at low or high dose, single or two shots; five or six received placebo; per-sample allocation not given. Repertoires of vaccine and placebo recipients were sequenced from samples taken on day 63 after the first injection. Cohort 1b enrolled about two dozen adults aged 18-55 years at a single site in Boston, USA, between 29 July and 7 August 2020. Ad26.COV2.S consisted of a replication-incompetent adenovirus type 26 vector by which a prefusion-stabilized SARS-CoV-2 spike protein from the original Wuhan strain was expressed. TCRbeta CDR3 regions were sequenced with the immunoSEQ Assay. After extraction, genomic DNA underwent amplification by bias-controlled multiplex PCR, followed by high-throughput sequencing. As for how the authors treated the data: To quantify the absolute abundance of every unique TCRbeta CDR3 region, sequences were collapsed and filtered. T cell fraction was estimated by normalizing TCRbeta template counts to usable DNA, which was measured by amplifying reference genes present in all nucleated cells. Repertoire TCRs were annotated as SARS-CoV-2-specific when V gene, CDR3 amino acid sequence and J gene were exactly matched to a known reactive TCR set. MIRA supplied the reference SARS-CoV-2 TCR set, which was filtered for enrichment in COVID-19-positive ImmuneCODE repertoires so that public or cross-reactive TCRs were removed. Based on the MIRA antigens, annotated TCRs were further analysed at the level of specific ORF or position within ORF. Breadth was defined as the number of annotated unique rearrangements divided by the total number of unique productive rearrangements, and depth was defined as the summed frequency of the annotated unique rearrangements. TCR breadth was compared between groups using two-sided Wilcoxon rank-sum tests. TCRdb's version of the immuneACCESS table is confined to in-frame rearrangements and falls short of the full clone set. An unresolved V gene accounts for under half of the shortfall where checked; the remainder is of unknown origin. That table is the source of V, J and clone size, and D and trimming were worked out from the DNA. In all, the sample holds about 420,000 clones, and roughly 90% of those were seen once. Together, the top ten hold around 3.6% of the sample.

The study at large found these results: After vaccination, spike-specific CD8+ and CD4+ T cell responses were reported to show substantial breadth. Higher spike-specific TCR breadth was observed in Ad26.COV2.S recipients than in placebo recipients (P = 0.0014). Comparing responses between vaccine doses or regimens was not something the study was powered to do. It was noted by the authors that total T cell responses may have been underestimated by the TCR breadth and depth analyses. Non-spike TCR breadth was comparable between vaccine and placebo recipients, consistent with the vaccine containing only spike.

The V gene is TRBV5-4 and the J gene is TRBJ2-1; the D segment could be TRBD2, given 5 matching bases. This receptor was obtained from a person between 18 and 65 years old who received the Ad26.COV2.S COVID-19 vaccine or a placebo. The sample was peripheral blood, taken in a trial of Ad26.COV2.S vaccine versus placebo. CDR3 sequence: CASSLVGVSYNEQFF. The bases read TGTGCCAGCAGCTTGGTCGGGGTCTCCTACAATGAGCAGTTCTTC.